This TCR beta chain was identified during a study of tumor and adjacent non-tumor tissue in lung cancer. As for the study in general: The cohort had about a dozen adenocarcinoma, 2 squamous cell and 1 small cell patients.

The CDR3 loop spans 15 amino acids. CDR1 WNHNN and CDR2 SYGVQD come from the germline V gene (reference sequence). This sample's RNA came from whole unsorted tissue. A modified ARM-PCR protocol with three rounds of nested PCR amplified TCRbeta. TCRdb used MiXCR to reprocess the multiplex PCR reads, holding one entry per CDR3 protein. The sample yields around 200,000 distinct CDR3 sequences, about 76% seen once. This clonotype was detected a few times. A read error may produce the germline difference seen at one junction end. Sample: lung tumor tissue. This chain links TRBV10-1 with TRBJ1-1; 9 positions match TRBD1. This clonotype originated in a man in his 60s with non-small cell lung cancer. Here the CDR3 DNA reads TGCGTCAGCAGTCTAACAGGGGGCGCGGACACTGAAGCTTTCTTT. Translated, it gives CVSSLTGGADTEAFF.